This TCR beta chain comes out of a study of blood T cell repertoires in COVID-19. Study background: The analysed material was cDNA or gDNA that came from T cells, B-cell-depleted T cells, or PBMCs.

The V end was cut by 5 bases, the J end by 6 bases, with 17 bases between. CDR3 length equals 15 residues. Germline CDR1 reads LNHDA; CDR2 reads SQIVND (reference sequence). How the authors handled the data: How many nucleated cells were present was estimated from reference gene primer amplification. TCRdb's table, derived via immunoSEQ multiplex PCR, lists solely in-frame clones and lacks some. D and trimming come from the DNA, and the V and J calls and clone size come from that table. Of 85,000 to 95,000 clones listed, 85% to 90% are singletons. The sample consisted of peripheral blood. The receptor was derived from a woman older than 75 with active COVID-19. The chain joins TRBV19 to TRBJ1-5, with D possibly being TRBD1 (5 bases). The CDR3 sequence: CASSALVRVSQPQHF. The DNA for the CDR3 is TGTGCCAGTAGTGCCCTCGTCAGGGTTTCTCAGCCCCAGCATTTT.